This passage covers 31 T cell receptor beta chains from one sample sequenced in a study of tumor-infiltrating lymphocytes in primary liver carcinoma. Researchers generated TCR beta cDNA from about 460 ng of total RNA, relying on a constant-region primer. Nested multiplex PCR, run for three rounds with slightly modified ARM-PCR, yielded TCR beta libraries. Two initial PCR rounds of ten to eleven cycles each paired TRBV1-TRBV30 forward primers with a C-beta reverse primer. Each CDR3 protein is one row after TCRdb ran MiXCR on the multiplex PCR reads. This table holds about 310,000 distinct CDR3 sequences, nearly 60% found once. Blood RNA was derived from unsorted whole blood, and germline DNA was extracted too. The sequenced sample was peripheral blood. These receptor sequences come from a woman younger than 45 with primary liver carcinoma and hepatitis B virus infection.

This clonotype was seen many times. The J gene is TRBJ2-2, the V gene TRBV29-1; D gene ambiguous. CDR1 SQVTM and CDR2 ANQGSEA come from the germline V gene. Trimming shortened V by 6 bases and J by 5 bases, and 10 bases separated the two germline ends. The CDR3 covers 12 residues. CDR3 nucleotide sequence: TGCAGCGTCGCTAGTTGGACCGGGGAGCTGTTTTTT. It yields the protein CSVASWTGELFF.

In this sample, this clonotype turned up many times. This CDR3 reads CASSLAKREIGGGFYNEQFF. For the CDR3, the DNA is TGTGCCAGCAGCTTAGCTAAGCGGGAGATTGGGGGGGGGTTTTACAATGAGCAGTTCTTC. The chain joins TRBV11-2 to TRBJ2-1; TRBD2 matches at 8 bases. This CDR3 has 20 residues. Germline V gene lookup returns CDR1 SGHAT and CDR2 FQNNGV. Trimming removed 1 base from V and 4 bases from J; junction bases left unmatched: 18.

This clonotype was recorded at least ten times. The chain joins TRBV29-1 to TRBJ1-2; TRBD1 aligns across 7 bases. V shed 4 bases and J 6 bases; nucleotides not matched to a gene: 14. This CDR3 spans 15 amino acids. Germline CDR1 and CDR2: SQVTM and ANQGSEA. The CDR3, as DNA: TGCAGCGTTGGTTCACAGGGGCTCGCGACTGATGGCTACACCTTC. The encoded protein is CSVGSQGLATDGYTF.

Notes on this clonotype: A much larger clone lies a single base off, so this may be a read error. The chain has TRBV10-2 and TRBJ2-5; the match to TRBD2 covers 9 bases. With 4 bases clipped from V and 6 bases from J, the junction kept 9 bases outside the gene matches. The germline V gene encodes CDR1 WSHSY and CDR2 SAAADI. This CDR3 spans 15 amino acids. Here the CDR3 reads CASSVWAGGPQTQYF. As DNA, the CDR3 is TGCGCCAGCAGTGTCTGGGCGGGAGGGCCTCAGACCCAGTACTTC.

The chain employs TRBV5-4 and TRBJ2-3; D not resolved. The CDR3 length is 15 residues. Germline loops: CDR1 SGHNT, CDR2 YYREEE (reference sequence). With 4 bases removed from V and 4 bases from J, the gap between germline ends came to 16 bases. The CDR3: CASSQTNLGSDTQYF. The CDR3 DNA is TGTGCCAGCAGCCAAACAAACCTAGGGTCAGATACGCAGTATTTT.

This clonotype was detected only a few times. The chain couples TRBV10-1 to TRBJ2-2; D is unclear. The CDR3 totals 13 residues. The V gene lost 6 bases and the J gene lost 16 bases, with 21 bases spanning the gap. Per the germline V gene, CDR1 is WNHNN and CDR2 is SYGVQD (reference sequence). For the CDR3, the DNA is TGCGCCAGCAGCCCTCAGAGTTATAGAACGGGGTTTTTT. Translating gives CASSPQSYRTGFF.

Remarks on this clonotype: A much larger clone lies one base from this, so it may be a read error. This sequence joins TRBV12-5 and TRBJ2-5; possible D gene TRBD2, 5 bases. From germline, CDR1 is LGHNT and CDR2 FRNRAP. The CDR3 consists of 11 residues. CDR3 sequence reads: CVSGGLMAQYF. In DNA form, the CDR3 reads TGTGTTAGTGGTGGACTTATGGCCCAGTACTTC.

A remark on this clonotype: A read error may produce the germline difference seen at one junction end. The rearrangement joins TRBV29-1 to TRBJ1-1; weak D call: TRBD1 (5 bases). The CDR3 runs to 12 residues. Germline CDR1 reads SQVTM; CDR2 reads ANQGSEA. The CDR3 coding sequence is TGCAGCGGCCGGGCCGGGGCCACTGTAGCTTTCTTC. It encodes CSGRAGATVAFF.

As DNA, the CDR3 is TGTGCCAGCAGTTACTCGGGCGGCTCTGGAAACACCATATATTTT. This encodes CASSYSGGSGNTIYF. V and J are TRBV6-5 and TRBJ1-3; D uncertain. This CDR3 has 15 amino acids. Trimming cost V 0 bases and J 0 bases, with 6 bases left between them. The germline V gene has CDR1 MNHEY and CDR2 SVGAGI.

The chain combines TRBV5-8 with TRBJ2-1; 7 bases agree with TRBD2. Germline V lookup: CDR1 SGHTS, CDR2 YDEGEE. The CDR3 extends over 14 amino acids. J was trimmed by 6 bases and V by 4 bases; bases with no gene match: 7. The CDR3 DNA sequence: TGTGCCAGCAGCGCCGGGACTAACACCAATGAGCAGTTCTTC. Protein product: CASSAGTNTNEQFF.

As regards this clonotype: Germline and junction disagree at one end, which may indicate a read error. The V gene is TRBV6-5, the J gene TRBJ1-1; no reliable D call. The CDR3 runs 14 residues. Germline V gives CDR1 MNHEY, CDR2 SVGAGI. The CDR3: CASSMSRMNTEALF. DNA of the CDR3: TGTGCCAGCAGCATGTCACGGATGAACACTGAAGCTTTATTC.

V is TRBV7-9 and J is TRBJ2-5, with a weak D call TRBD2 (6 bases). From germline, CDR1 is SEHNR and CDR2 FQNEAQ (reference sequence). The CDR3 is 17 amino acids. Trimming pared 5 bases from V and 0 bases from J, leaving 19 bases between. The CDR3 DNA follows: TGTGCCAGCAGCCCCGGGACTCTCACGTCCCACCAAGAGACCCAGTACTTC. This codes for CASSPGTLTSHQETQYF.

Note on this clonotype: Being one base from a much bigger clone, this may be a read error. DNA for the CDR3: TGTGCCAGCAGTCCCGTGGGGGGAGTCTACGAGCAGTACTTC. Its protein product is CASSPVGGVYEQYF. The V call is TRBV6-6, the J call TRBJ2-7; D is perhaps TRBD2 (6 bases). Germline V gene lookup returns CDR1 MNHNY and CDR2 SVGAGI (reference sequence). The CDR3 covers 14 residues. Trimming shortened V by 5 bases and J by 3 bases, and 14 bases separated the two germline ends.

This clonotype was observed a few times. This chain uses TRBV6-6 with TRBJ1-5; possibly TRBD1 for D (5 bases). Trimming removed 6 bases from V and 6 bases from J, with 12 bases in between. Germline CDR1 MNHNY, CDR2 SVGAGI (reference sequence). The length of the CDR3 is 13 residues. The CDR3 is CASRSRERQPQHF. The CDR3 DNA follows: TGTGCCAGCAGATCCAGGGAGCGTCAGCCCCAGCATTTT.

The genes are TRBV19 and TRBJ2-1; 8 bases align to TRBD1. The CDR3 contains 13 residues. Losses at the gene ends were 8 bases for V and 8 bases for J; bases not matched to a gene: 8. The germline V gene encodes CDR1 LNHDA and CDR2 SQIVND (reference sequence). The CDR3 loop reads CASVNRGNDEQFF. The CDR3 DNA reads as TGTGCCAGTGTAAACAGGGGGAACGATGAGCAGTTCTTC.

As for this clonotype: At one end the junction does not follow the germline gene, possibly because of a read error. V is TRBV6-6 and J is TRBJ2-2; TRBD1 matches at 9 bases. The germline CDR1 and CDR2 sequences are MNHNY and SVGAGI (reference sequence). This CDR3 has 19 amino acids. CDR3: CASKSYEFDRGENTGELFF. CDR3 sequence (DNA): TGTGCCAGCAAATCATACGAATTTGACAGGGGGGAAAACACCGGGGAACTGTTTTTT.

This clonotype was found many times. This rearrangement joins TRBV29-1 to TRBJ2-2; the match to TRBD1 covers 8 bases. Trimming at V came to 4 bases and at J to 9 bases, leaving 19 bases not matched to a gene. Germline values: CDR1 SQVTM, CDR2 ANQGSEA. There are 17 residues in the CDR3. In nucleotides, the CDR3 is TGCAGCGTTGTTTCCGCAGGGGGCACCGGACATCTTCGGGAGCTGTTTTTT. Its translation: CSVVSAGGTGHLRELFF.

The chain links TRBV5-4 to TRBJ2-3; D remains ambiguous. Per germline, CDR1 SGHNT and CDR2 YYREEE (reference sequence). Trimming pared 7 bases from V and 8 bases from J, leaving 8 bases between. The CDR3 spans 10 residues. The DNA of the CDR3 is TGTGCCAGCCCTAACCGTACGCAGTATTTT. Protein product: CASPNRTQYF.

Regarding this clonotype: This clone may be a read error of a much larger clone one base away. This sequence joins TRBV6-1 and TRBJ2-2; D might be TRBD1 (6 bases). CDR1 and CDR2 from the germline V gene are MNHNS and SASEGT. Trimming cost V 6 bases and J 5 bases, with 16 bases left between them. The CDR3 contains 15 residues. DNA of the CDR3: TGTGCCAGCAGGAAAAACAGGGAAGGGACCGGGGAGCTGTTTTTT. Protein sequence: CASRKNREGTGELFF.

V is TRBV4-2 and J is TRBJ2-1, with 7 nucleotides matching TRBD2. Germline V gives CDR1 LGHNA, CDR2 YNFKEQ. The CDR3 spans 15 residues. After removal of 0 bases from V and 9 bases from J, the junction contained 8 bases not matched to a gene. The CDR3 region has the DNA TGTGCCAGCAGCCAAGAACCCTTACTAGCGAGTGAGCAGTTCTTC. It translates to CASSQEPLLASEQFF.

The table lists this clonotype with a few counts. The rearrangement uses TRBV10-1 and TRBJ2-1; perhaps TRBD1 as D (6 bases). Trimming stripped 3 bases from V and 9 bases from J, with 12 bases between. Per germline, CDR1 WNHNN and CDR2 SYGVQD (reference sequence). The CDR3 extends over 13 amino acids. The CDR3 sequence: CASSDPPRGEQFF. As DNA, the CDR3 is TGCGCCAGCAGTGATCCTCCCAGGGGTGAGCAGTTCTTC.

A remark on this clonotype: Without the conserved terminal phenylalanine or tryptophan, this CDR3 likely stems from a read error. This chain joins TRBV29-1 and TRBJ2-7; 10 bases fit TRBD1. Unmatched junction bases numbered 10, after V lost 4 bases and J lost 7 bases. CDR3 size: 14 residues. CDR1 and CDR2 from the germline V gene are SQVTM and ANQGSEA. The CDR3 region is CSVGETGGYGEQYS. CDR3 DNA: TGCAGCGTTGGGGAGACAGGGGGCTACGGGGAGCAGTACTCC.

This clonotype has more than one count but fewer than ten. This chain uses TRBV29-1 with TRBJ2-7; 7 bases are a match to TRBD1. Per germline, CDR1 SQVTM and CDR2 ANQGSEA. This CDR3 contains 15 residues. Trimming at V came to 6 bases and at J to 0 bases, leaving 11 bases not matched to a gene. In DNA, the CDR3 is TGCAGCGTCCAGGACCGGGACAGCTCCTCCTACGAGCAGTACTTC. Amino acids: CSVQDRDSSSYEQYF.

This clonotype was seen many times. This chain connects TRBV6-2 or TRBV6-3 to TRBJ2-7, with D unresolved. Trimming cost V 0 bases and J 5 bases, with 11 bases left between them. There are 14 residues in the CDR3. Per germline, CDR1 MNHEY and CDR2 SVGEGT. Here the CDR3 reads CASSYSLSTDEQYF. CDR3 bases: TGTGCCAGCAGTTACTCTTTATCAACCGACGAGCAGTACTTC.

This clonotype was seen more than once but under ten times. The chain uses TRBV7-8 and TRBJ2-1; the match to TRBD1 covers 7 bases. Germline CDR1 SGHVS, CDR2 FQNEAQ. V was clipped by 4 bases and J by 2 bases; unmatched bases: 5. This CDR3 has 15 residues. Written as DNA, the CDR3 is TGTGCCAGCAGCTCCACAGGGGACCCCTACAATGAGCAGTTCTTC. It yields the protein CASSSTGDPYNEQFF.

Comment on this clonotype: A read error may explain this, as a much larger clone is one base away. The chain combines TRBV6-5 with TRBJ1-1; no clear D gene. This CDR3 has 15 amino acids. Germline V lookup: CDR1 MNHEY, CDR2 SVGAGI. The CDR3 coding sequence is TGTGTCAGCAGTTACTCGAGGATAGCGAACACTGAAGCTTTCTTT. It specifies CVSSYSRIANTEAFF.

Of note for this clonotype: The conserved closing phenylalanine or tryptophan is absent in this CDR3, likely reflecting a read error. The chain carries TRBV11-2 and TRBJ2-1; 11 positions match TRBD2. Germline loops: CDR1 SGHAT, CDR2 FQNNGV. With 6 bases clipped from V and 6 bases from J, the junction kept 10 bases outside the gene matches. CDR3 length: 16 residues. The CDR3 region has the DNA TGTGCCAGCAGGGTTACTAGCGGGGGTGCCGGCAATGAGCAGTTCGTC. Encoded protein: CASRVTSGGAGNEQFV.

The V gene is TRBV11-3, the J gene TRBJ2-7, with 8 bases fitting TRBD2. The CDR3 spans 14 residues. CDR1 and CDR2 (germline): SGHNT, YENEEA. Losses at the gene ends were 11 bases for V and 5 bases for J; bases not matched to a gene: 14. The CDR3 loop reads CAYSLLAGLDEQYF. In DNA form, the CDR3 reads TGTGCCTACAGCTTATTAGCGGGACTCGACGAGCAGTACTTC. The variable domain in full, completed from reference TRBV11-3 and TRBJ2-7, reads EAGVVQSPRYKIIEKKQPVAFWCNPISGHNTLYWYLQNLGQGPELLIRYENEEAVDDSQLPKDRFSAERLKGVDSTLKIQPAELGDSAVYLCAYSLLAGLDEQYFGPGTRLTVT.

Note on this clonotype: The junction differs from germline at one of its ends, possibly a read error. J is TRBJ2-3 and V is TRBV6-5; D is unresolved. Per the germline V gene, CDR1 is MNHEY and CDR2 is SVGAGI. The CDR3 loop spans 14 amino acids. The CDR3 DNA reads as TGTGCCAGCAGTTACTTCCAAGTAGCAGATACGCAATATTTT. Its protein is CASSYFQVADTQYF.

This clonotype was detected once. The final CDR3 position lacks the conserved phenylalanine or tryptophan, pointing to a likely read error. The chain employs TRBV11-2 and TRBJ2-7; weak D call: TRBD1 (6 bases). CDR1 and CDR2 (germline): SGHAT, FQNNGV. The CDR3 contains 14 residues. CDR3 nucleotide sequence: TGTGCCAGCAGCTCAAACACAGGGTCCTACGAACAGTACTAC. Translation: CASSSNTGSYEQYY.

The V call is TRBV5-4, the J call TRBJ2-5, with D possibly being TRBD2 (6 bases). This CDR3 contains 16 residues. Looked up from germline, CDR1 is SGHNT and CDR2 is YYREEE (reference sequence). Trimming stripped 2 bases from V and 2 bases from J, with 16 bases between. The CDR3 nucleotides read TGTGCCAGCAGCTTAGCGGGCAGGACGGGACAAGAGACCCAGTACTTC. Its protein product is CASSLAGRTGQETQYF.